This TCR beta chain was recorded in a study of blood T cell repertoires in COVID-19. Study as a whole: PBMCs, B-cell-depleted T cells, or T cells provided the cDNA or gDNA that made up the material.

The V gene's germline CDR1 is SGDLS and CDR2 YYNGEE. V lost 0 bases and J lost 2; bases outside the gene matches: 4. The CDR3 loop spans 16 amino acids. Data came from immunoSEQ multiplex PCR; TCRdb stores just in-frame clones and leaves some out. In the table there are roughly 220,000 clones, 80% of which are singletons. Participants' own reports of clinical history determined their cohort assignment. The chain couples TRBV9 to TRBJ2-1; 8 positions match TRBD2. Sequenced: PBMCs or T cells enriched from blood (not recorded which). This receptor was obtained from a man aged 30-40 years with acute COVID-19. The CDR3 is CASSVVGGGPYNEQFF. CDR3 sequence (DNA): TGTGCCAGCAGCGTAGTGGGCGGGGGGCCCTACAATGAGCAGTTCTTC.